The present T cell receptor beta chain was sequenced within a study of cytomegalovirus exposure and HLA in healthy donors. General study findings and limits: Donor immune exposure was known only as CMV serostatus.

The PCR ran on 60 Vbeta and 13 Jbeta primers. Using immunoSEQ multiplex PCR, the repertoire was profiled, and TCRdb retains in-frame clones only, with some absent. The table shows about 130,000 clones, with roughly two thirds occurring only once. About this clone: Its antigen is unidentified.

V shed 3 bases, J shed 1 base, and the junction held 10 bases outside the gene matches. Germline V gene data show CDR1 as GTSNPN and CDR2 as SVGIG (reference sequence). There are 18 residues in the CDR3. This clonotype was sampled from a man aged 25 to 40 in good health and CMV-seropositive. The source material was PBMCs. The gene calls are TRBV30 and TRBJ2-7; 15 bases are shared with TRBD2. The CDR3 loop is CAWRNWTSGRAESYEQYF. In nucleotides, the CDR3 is TGTGCCTGGAGGAACTGGACTAGCGGGAGGGCCGAATCCTACGAGCAGTACTTC.